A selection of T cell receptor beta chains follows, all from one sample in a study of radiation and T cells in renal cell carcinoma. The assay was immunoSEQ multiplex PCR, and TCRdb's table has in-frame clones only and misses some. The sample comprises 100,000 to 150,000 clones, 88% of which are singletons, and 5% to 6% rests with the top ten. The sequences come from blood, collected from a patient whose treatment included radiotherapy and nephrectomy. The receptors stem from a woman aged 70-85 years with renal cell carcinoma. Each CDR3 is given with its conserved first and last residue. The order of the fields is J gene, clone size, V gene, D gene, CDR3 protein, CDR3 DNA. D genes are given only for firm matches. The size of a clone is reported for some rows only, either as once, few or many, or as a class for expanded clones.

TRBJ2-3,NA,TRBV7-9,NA,CASRGADTQYF,TGTGCCTCAAGAGGGGCGGATACGCAGTATTTT
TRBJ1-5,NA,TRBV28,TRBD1,CASSLITGAGPQHF,TGTGCCAGCAGTCTTATCACAGGGGCGGGTCCCCAGCATTTT
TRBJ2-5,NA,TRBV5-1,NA,CASSLNGQETQYF,TGCGCCAGCAGCCTTAATGGACAAGAGACCCAGTACTTC
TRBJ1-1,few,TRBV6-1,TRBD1,CASFRTGPPEAFF,TGTGCCAGCTTCAGGACAGGACCTCCCGAAGCTTTCTTT
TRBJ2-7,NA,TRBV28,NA,CASSLTGEQYF,TGTGCCAGCAGTTTAACGGGGGAGCAGTACTTC
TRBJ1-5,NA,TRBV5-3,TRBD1,CARSFYRGSGKWVSNQPQHF,TGTGCCAGAAGCTTTTACAGGGGAAGTGGAAAGTGGGTCAGCAATCAGCCCCAGCATTTT
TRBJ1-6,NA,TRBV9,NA,CASSAQTHEFSPLHF,TGTGCCAGCAGCGCTCAGACCCACGAATTTTCACCCCTCCACTTT
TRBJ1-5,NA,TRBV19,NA,CASSINSGESAEHF,TGTGCCAGTAGTATAAACAGCGGGGAATCCGCAGAGCATTTT
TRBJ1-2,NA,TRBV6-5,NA,CASSPPAPISGYTF,TGTGCCAGCAGTCCCCCGGCCCCCATCTCCGGCTACACCTTC
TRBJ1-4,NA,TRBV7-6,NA,CASSFGGATNEKLFF,TGTGCCAGCAGCTTCGGGGGTGCAACTAATGAAAAACTGTTTTTT
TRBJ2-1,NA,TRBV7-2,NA,CASSRGGIFGEQFF,TGTGCCAGCAGCCGGGGCGGTATCTTCGGTGAGCAGTTCTTC
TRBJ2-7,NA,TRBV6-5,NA,CASSYRLLDRSYEQYF,TGTGCCAGCAGTTACCGATTACTAGACAGGTCCTACGAGCAGTACTTC
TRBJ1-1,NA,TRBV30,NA,CAWSVGGLNTEAFF,TGTGCCTGGAGTGTAGGGGGTTTGAACACTGAAGCTTTCTTT
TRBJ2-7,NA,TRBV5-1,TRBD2,CASSATSGGAYEQYF,TGCGCCAGCAGCGCTACTAGCGGGGGGGCCTACGAGCAGTACTTC
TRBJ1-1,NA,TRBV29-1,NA,CSVEETAVTEAFF,TGCAGCGTTGAAGAGACAGCGGTAACTGAAGCTTTCTTT
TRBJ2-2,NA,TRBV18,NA,CASSPSGPGELFF,TGTGCCAGCTCACCATCGGGGCCCGGGGAGCTGTTTTTT
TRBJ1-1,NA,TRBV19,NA,CASSVGQGGNAFF,TGTGCCAGTAGTGTCGGGCAGGGAGGAAACGCTTTCTTT
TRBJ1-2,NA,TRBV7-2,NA,CASSLGRARPGYTF,TGTGCCAGCAGCTTAGGCAGGGCGCGCCCTGGCTACACCTTC
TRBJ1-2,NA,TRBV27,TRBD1,CASRGTAYYGYTF,TGTGCCAGCAGAGGGACAGCTTACTATGGCTACACCTTC
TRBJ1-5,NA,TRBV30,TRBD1,CAWSATGAQPQHF,TGTGCCTGGAGTGCGACAGGGGCTCAGCCCCAGCATTTT
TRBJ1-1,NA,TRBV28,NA,CASSLKMNTEAFF,TGTGCCAGCAGTCTAAAGATGAACACTGAAGCTTTCTTT
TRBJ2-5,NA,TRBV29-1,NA,CSGQGGGVQETQYF,TGCAGCGGTCAAGGGGGTGGGGTGCAAGAGACCCAGTACTTC
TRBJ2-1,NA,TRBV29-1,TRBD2,CSALRPSGGYNEQFF,TGCAGCGCCCTTAGGCCCAGCGGGGGCTACAATGAGCAGTTCTTC
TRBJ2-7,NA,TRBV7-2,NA,CASSPHKKTRDGSTYEQYF,TGTGCCAGCAGCCCTCATAAAAAGACCCGGGACGGAAGCACCTACGAGCAGTACTTC
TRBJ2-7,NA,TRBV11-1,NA,CASSLPGVAEQYF,TGTGCCAGCAGCTTACCAGGGGTGGCGGAGCAGTACTTC
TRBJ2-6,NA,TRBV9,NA,CASSDGLTDSGANVLTF,TGTGCCAGCAGCGACGGGCTTACTGACTCTGGGGCCAACGTCCTGACTTTC
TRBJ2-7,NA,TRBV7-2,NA,CASSLESYEQYF,TGTGCCAGCAGCTTAGAGTCCTACGAGCAGTACTTC
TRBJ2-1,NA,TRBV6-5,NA,CASSTFGGANNEQFF,TGTGCCAGCAGTACTTTCGGGGGAGCTAACAATGAGCAGTTCTTC
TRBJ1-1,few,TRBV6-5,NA,CASSPPWGGYTEAFF,TGTGCCAGCAGTCCACCCTGGGGAGGGTACACTGAAGCTTTCTTT
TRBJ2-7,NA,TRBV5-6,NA,CASSLETKGSYEQYF,TGTGCCAGCAGCTTGGAGACGAAGGGTAGCTACGAGCAGTACTTC
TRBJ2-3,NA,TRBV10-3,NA,CAIAAISRTDTQYF,TGTGCCATCGCGGCAATATCGCGCACAGATACGCAGTATTTT
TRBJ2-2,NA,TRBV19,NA,CASSFGLAGLTGELFF,TGTGCCAGTAGTTTCGGATTAGCCGGACTCACCGGGGAGCTGTTTTTT
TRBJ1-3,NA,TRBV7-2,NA,CASSLRQASSGNTIYF,TGTGCCAGCAGCTTAAGGCAGGCGAGCTCTGGAAACACCATATATTTT
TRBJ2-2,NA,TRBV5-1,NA,CASSLAGAGNTGELFF,TGCGCCAGCAGCTTGGCCGGTGCGGGAAACACCGGGGAGCTGTTTTTT
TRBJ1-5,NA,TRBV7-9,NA,CASSRGEQPQHF,TGTGCCAGCAGCCGGGGGGAACAGCCCCAGCATTTT
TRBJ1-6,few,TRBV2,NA,CASSAGTYNSPLHF,TGTGCCAGCAGTGCGGGGACCTATAATTCACCCCTCCACTTT
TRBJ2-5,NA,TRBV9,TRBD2,CASSGPTSGGSKETQYF,TGTGCCAGCAGCGGCCCTACTAGCGGGGGGTCCAAAGAGACCCAGTACTTC
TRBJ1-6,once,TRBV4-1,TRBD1,CASSQASGQGDSPLHF,TGCGCCAGCAGCCAAGCTTCGGGACAGGGAGATTCACCCCTCCACTTT
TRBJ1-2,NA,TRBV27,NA,CASSSTEYYGYTF,TGTGCCAGCAGTTCGACAGAATACTATGGCTACACCTTC
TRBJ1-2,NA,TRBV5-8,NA,CASSLVRTGSGYTF,TGTGCCAGCAGCTTGGTTCGTACAGGGTCTGGCTACACCTTC
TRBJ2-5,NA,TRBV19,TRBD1,CASSRDRGQETQYF,TGTGCCAGTAGTAGGGACAGGGGCCAAGAGACCCAGTACTTC
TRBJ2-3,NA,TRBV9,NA,CASSVDSSSTDTQYF,TGTGCCAGCAGCGTAGACTCCTCTAGCACAGATACGCAGTATTTT
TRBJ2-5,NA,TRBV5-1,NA,CASSIRETQYF,TGCGCCAGCAGTATCCGAGAGACCCAGTACTTC
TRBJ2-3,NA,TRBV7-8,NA,CASSLSTRADTQYF,TGTGCCAGCAGCTTAAGCACTAGAGCAGATACGCAGTATTTT
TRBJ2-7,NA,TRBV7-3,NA,CASSLLSNGEQYF,TGTGCCAGCAGCTTACTTAGTAACGGCGAGCAGTACTTC
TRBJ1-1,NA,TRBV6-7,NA,CASSYRGTPGTVSRFMNTEAFF,TGTGCCAGCAGTTACCGAGGAACGCCAGGGACGGTTTCAAGATTCATGAACACTGAAGCTTTCTTT
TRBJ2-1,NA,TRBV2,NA,CASSSSTSSSYNEQFF,TGTGCCAGCAGTTCTAGCACGTCAAGCTCCTACAATGAGCAGTTCTTC
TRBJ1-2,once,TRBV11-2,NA,CASSQGPGNGYTF,TGTGCCAGCAGCCAGGGGCCCGGGAACGGCTACACCTTC
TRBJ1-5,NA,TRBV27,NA,CASGPTAPYSNQPQHF,TGTGCCAGCGGTCCGACAGCGCCATATAGCAATCAGCCCCAGCATTTT
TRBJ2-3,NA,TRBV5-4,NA,CASSPTPGDTQYF,TGTGCCAGCAGCCCGACTCCTGGGGATACGCAGTATTTT
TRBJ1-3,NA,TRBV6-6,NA,CASSYPDSSGNTIYF,TGTGCCAGCAGTTACCCGGACAGCTCTGGAAACACCATATATTTT
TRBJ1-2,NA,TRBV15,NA,CATSRDPSPRGFPYGYTF,TGTGCCACCAGCAGAGATCCCTCCCCACGGGGGTTCCCCTATGGCTACACCTTC
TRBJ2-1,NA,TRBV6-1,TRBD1,CASRNRGNEQFF,TGTGCCAGCAGGAACAGGGGGAATGAGCAGTTCTTC